This T cell receptor (beta chain) derives from a study of blood T cell repertoires in COVID-19. At the level of the study: T cells, B-cell-depleted T cells, or PBMCs provided the cDNA or gDNA that served as material.

Cohorts were determined from participant-reported clinical history. During the 2 weeks before they entered the study, exposed participants had met someone with a PCR-confirmed or clinician-diagnosed COVID-19 case. Germline V gene sequence: CDR1 SGHRS, CDR2 YFSETQ. Trimming took 0 bases from V and 1 from J, leaving 14 bases between them. This CDR3 is built from 17 residues. As processed by the authors: Amplifying reference gene primers gave estimates of nucleated cell counts. This table comes from immunoSEQ multiplex PCR, and its TCRdb copy is limited to in-frame clones, with some not included. V and J calls and clone size are copied from that table; D and trimming were computed from the DNA. Counted here are 200,000 to 250,000 clones, approximately 83% occurring once; the ten biggest clones make up 3.6%.

The chain employs TRBV5-1 and TRBJ1-3; possible D gene TRBD1, 5 bases. Material for sequencing was PBMCs or T cells enriched from blood (not recorded which). The receptor was isolated from a woman in her thirties or forties who had been exposed to COVID-19. CDR3 sequence: CASSLGAQVPSGNTIYF. In DNA form, the CDR3 reads TGCGCCAGCAGCTTGGGGGCACAGGTCCCGTCTGGAAACACCATATATTTT.